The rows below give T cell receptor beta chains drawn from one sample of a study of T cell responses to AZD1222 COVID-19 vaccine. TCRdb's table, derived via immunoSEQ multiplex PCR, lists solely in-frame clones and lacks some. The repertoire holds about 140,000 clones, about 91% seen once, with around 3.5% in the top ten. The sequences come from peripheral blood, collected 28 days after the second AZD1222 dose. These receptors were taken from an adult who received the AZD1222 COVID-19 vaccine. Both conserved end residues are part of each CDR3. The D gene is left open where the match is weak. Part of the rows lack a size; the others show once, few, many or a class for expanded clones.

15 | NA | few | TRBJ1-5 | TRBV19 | CASSPGAASNQPQHF | TGTGCCAGTAGCCCAGGGGCGGCTAGCAATCAGCCCCAGCATTTT
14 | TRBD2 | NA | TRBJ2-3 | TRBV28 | CASSLSGTTDTQYF | TGTGCCAGCAGTTTGAGCGGGACCACAGATACGCAGTATTTT
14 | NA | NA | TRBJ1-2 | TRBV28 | CASSLSGRNYGYTF | TGTGCCAGCAGTTTGTCGGGCAGAAACTATGGCTACACCTTC
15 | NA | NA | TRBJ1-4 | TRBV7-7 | CASSRSWGAGEKLFF | TGTGCCAGCAGCCGGAGCTGGGGGGCTGGGGAAAAACTGTTTTTT
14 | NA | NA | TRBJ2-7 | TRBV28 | CASSSLVSSYEQYF | TGTGCCAGCAGTTCCCTAGTCAGCTCCTACGAGCAGTACTTC
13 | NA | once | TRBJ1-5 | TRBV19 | CASSSTTAQPQHF | TGTGCCAGTAGTAGTACGACAGCCCAGCCCCAGCATTTT
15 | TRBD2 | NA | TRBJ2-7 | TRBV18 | CASSPTSGFTYEQYF | TGTGCCAGCTCACCGACTAGCGGATTTACCTACGAGCAGTACTTC
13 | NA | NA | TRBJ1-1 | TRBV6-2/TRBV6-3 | CASSYGGITEAFF | TGTGCCAGCAGTTATGGGGGGATCACTGAAGCTTTCTTT
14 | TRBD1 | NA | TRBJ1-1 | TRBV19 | CASSKDRGRTEAFF | TGTGCCAGTAGTAAGGACAGGGGGCGGACTGAAGCTTTCTTT
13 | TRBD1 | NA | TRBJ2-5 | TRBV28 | CASRAGGQETQYF | TGTGCCAGCAGGGCAGGGGGCCAGGAGACCCAGTACTTC
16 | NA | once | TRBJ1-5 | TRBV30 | CAWSMGTMSSNQPQHF | TGTGCCTGGAGTATGGGGACAATGAGTAGCAATCAGCCCCAGCATTTT
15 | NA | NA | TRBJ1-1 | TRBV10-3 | CAISERREMNTEAFF | TGTGCCATCAGTGAGCGCCGGGAGATGAACACTGAAGCTTTCTTT
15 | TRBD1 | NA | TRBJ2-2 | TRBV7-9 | CASSLQGAGTGELFF | TGTGCCAGCAGCTTGCAGGGGGCAGGTACCGGGGAGCTGTTTTTT
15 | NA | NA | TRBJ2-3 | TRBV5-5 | CASSLGSFSTDTQYF | TGTGCCAGCAGCTTGGGCTCGTTCAGCACAGATACGCAGTATTTT
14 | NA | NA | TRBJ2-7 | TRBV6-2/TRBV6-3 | CASSSPRGAYEQYF | TGTGCCAGCAGTTCCCCGAGAGGAGCCTACGAGCAGTACTTC
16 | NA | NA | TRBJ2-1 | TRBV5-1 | CASSLFQSGEGNEQFF | TGCGCCAGCAGCTTGTTTCAAAGCGGAGAGGGAAATGAGCAGTTCTTC
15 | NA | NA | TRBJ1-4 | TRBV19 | CASSGHPGTNEKLFF | TGTGCCAGTAGCGGACACCCCGGGACTAATGAAAAACTGTTTTTT
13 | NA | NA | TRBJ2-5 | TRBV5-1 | CASTDREGETQYF | TGCGCCAGCACGGACAGGGAGGGAGAGACCCAGTACTTC
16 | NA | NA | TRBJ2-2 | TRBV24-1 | CATSDPSAGATGELFF | TGTGCCACCAGTGACCCTAGTGCGGGGGCAACCGGGGAGCTGTTTTTT
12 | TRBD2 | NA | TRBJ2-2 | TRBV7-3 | CASGRNTGELFF | TGTGCTAGCGGGAGGAACACCGGGGAGCTGTTTTTT
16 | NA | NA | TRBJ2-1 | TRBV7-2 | CASSLQVGLGYNEQFF | TGTGCCAGCAGCTTACAGGTGGGACTTGGCTACAATGAGCAGTTCTTC
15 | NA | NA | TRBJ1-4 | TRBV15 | CATSRIGSGGEKLFF | TGTGCCACCAGCAGAATCGGGAGCGGCGGCGAAAAACTGTTTTTT
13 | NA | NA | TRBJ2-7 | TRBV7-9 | CASSLGATYEQYF | TGTGCCAGCAGCTTGGGTGCCACCTACGAGCAGTACTTC
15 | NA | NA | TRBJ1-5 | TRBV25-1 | CASSESEGPQGPQHF | TGTGCCAGCAGTGAATCGGAGGGGCCCCAGGGTCCCCAGCATTTT
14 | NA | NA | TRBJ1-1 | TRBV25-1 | CASSARWTGTEAFF | TGTGCCAGCAGTGCCCGTTGGACGGGCACTGAAGCTTTCTTT
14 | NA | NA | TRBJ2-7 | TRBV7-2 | CASSLVRGTYEQYF | TGTGCCAGCAGCTTAGTACGGGGAACCTACGAGCAGTACTTC
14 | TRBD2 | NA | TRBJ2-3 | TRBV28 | CASRGERSTDTQYF | TGTGCCAGCCGGGGGGAGAGAAGCACAGATACGCAGTATTTT
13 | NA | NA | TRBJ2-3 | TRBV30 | CAWSVEGGQAQYF | TGTGCCTGGAGTGTGGAGGGGGGTCAAGCGCAGTATTTT
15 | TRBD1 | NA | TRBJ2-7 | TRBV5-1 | CASSSYGTGSYEQYF | TGCGCCAGCAGCTCGTACGGGACAGGGTCCTACGAGCAGTACTTC
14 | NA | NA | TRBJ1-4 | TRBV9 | CASSGGADGEKLFF | TGTGCCAGCAGCGGGGGGGCCGATGGGGAAAAACTGTTTTTT
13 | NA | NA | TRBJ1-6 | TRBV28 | CATRFSANSPLHF | TGTGCCACTCGGTTTTCAGCTAATTCACCCCTCCACTTT
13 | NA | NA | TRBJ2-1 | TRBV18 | CASSGVEAVVQFF | TGTGCCAGCTCAGGTGTAGAGGCCGTGGTACAGTTCTTC
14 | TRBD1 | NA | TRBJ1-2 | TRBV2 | CASTYDRGASGYTF | TGTGCCAGCACCTATGACAGGGGAGCAAGTGGCTACACCTTC
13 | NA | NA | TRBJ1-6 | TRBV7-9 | CASSLDGNSPLHF | TGTGCCAGCAGCTTAGACGGTAATTCACCCCTCCACTTT
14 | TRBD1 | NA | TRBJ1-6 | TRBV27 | CASSPGTVNSPLHF | TGTGCCAGCAGTCCCGGGACAGTTAATTCACCCCTCCACTTT
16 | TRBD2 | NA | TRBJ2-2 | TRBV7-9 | CASSAQGLREPGELFF | TGTGCCAGCAGCGCTCAGGGATTGCGGGAGCCCGGGGAGCTGTTTTTT
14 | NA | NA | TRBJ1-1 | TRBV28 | CASRGAGQILEAFF | TGTGCCAGCAGGGGGGCAGGGCAAATTCTCGAAGCTTTCTTT
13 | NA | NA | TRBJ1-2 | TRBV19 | CASSDGGRGGYTF | TGTGCCAGTAGTGACGGGGGGCGCGGTGGCTACACCTTC
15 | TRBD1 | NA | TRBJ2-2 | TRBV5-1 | CASSFSGTGGRELFF | TGCGCCAGCAGCTTTTCCGGGACAGGGGGTCGGGAGCTGTTTTTT
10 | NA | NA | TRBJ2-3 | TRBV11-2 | CASSSNTQYF | TGTGCCAGCAGCTCTAATACGCAGTATTTT